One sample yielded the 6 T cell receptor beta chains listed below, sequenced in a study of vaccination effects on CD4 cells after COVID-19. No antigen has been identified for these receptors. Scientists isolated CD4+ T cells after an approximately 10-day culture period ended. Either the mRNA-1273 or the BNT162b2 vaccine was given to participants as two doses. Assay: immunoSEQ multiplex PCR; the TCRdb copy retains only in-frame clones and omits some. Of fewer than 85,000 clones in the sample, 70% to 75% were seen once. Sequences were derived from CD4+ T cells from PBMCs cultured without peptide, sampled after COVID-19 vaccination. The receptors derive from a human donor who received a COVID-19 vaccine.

The CDR3 is CASSSFHSTGAGSGANVLTF. Written as DNA, the CDR3 is TGCGCCAGCAGCTCCTTCCACTCGACAGGGGCGGGTTCTGGGGCCAACGTCCTGACTTTC. The chain combines TRBV5-1 with TRBJ2-6; TRBD1 matches 8 bases. The CDR3 has 20 amino acids. V gave up 3 bases and J gave up 1 base; unmatched junction bases: 15. The V gene's germline CDR1 is SGHRS and CDR2 YFSETQ. Together with reference TRBV5-1 and TRBJ2-6, the CDR3 gives the full variable domain: KAGVTQTPRYLIKTRGQQVTLSCSPISGHRSVSWYQQTPGQGLQFLFEYFSETQRNKGNFPGRFSGRQFSNSRSEMNVSTLELGDSALYLCASSSFHSTGAGSGANVLTFGAGSRLTVL.

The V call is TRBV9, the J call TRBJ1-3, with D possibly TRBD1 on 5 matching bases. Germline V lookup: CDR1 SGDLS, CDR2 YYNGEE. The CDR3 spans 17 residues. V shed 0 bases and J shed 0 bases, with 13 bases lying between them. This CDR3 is CASSVGPGTSSGNTIYF. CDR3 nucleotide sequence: TGTGCCAGCAGCGTAGGCCCAGGGACGAGCTCTGGAAACACCATATATTTT. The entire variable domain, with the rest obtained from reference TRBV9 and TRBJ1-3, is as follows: DSGVTQTPKHLITATGQRVTLRCSPRSGDLSVYWYQQSLDQGLQFLIQYYNGEERAKGNILERFSAQQFPDLHSELNLSSLELGDSALYFCASSVGPGTSSGNTIYFGEGSWLTVV.

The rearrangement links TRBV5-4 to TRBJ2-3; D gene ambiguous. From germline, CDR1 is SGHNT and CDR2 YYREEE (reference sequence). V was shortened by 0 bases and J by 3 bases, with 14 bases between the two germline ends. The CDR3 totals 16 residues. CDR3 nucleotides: TGTGCCAGCAGCTTGGGGTCCAAGGTTGTAACAGATACGCAGTATTTT. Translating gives CASSLGSKVVTDTQYF.

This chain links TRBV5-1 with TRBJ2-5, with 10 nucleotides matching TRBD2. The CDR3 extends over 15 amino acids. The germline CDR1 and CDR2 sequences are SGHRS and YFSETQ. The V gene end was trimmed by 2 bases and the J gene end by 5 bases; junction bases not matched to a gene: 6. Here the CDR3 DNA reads TGCGCCAGCAGCTTCCAGCGGGGGGGCCGGGAGACCCAGTACTTC. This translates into CASSFQRGGRETQYF.

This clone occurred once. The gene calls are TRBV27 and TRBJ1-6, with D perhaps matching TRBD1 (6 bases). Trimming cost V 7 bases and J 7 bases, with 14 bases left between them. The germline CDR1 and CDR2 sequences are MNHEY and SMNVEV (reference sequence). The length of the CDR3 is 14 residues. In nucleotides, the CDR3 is TGTGCCAGCACCTTGACAGGATCAAATTCACCCCTCCACTTT. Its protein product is CASTLTGSNSPLHF.

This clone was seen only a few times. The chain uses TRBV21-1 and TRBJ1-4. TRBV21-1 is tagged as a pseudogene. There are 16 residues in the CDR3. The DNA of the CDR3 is TGTGCCAGCAGCTTGGTGAGGAGGGCAACTAATGAAAAACTGTTTTTT. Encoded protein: CASSLVRRATNEKLFF.